The T cell receptor (beta chain) described here comes from a study of early T cells in non-severe SARS-CoV-2 infection. Overall study context: The sequenced material was bulk RNA from unsorted whole blood, and its chains were unpaired.

Of note for this clonotype: Its antigen is undetermined.

Individual cDNA molecules carried attached unique molecular identifiers. Each CDR3 protein gets one entry after TCRdb re-called the 5' RACE reads with MiXCR. The sample has 90,000 or so distinct CDR3 sequences; 14% to 15% are singletons. The germline V gene encodes CDR1 MRHNA and CDR2 SNTAGT. This CDR3 has 14 residues. The ends were cut back, 0 bases at V and 2 bases at J, with 4 bases in the middle. Whole-study results and caveats: Anti-spike CD8 specificities were favored by VDJdb matching, whose results missed private and CD4 specificities.

The TCR originated in an adult who was a healthcare worker with PCR-confirmed SARS-CoV-2 infection or an uninfected control (not recorded which). Sequencing was carried out using whole blood. The chain is built from TRBV6-4 and TRBJ2-2, with unresolved D. DNA of the CDR3: TGTGCCAGCAGTGACTCGGACAACACCGGGGAGCTGTTTTTT. This translates into CASSDSDNTGELFF.